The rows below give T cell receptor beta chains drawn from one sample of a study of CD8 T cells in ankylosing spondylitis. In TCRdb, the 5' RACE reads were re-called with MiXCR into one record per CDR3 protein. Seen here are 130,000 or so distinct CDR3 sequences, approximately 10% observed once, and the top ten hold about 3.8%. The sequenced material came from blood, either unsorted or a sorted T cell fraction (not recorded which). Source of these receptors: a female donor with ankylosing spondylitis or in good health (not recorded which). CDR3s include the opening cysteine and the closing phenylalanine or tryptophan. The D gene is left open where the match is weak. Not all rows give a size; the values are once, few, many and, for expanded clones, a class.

cdr3_aa: CSVVGTDRGISEQYF
cdr3_nt: TGCAGCGTGGTTGGGACGGACAGGGGAATTTCGGAGCAGTACTTC
j_call: TRBJ2-7
v_call: TRBV29-1
d_call: TRBD1
clone_size: many

cdr3_aa: CASSPNRGYGYTF
cdr3_nt: TGTGCCAGCAGTCCCAACAGGGGCTATGGCTACACCTTC
j_call: TRBJ1-2
v_call: TRBV2
d_call: TRBD1
clone_size: NA

cdr3_aa: CSVEMGDSFYGYTF
cdr3_nt: TGCAGCGTTGAGATGGGGGACTCTTTCTATGGCTACACCTTC
j_call: TRBJ1-2
v_call: TRBV29-1
d_call: NA
clone_size: many

cdr3_aa: CASSREDSNGGYTF
cdr3_nt: TGTGCCAGCAGCCGAGAGGACTCTAATGGGGGCTACACCTTC
j_call: TRBJ1-2
v_call: TRBV11-2
d_call: NA
clone_size: many

cdr3_aa: CAWSLTPNTEAFF
cdr3_nt: TGTGCCTGGAGTCTGACACCGAACACTGAAGCTTTCTTT
j_call: TRBJ1-1
v_call: TRBV30
d_call: NA
clone_size: many

cdr3_aa: CASSSRSWGTYGYTF
cdr3_nt: TGTGCCAGCAGCTCCCGTTCTTGGGGAACCTATGGCTACACCTTC
j_call: TRBJ1-2
v_call: TRBV7-9
d_call: NA
clone_size: NA

cdr3_aa: CASTPGQGITGELFF
cdr3_nt: TGTGCCAGTACACCGGGACAGGGAATCACCGGGGAGCTGTTTTTT
j_call: TRBJ2-2
v_call: TRBV19
d_call: TRBD1
clone_size: NA

cdr3_aa: CASSPDSFNSPLHF
cdr3_nt: TGTGCCAGCAGCCCGGACAGTTTTAATTCACCCCTCCACTTT
j_call: TRBJ1-6
v_call: TRBV28
d_call: NA
clone_size: many

cdr3_aa: CASSPAGTTTTEAFF
cdr3_nt: TGTGCCAGCTCACCGGCCGGGACAACGACCACTGAAGCTTTCTTT
j_call: TRBJ1-1
v_call: TRBV18
d_call: NA
clone_size: many

cdr3_aa: CSAGLSYNEQFF
cdr3_nt: TGCAGTGCAGGGTTGTCCTACAATGAGCAGTTCTTC
j_call: TRBJ2-1
v_call: TRBV20-1
d_call: NA
clone_size: many

cdr3_aa: CASSQLTGNGYTF
cdr3_nt: TGTGCCAGCAGCCAATTGACAGGGAATGGCTACACCTTC
j_call: TRBJ1-2
v_call: TRBV3-1
d_call: TRBD1
clone_size: many

cdr3_aa: CASSIAAPAYGSYEQYF
cdr3_nt: TGTGCCAGTAGTATAGCCGCCCCAGCTTATGGGTCCTACGAGCAGTACTTC
j_call: TRBJ2-7
v_call: TRBV19
d_call: NA
clone_size: many

cdr3_aa: CASSFDGIAKNIQYF
cdr3_nt: TGTGCCAGCAGTTTCGACGGAATAGCCAAAAACATTCAGTACTTC
j_call: TRBJ2-4
v_call: TRBV13
d_call: NA
clone_size: many

cdr3_aa: CASSLQPGGPLYEQYF
cdr3_nt: TGTGCCAGCAGCCTGCAACCGGGAGGGCCGCTTTATGAGCAGTACTTC
j_call: TRBJ2-7
v_call: TRBV7-2
d_call: TRBD2
clone_size: few

cdr3_aa: CASSLNLQGGQPQHF
cdr3_nt: TGTGCCAGCAGCTTAAATCTGCAGGGAGGTCAGCCCCAGCATTTT
j_call: TRBJ1-5
v_call: TRBV7-2
d_call: NA
clone_size: many

cdr3_aa: CASSSSPRTNTEAFF
cdr3_nt: TGTGCCAGCAGTTCGTCTCCTAGGACGAACACTGAAGCTTTCTTT
j_call: TRBJ1-1
v_call: TRBV6-5
d_call: NA
clone_size: many

cdr3_aa: CASSQAAVGDTQYF
cdr3_nt: TGCGCCAGCAGCCAAGCGGCTGTAGGGGATACGCAGTATTTT
j_call: TRBJ2-3
v_call: TRBV4-1
d_call: NA
clone_size: many

cdr3_aa: CASSFRSQPQHF
cdr3_nt: TGTGCCAGCAGTTTCAGGTCGCAGCCCCAGCATTTT
j_call: TRBJ1-5
v_call: TRBV6-2/TRBV6-3
d_call: NA
clone_size: many

cdr3_aa: CASSEAGTGSGKDTQYF
cdr3_nt: TGTGCCAGCAGTGAGGCTGGGACAGGCTCGGGGAAAGATACGCAGTATTTT
j_call: TRBJ2-3
v_call: TRBV25-1
d_call: TRBD1
clone_size: many

cdr3_aa: CASSWGVQNTEAFF
cdr3_nt: TGTGCCAGCAGCTGGGGGGTGCAGAACACTGAAGCTTTCTTT
j_call: TRBJ1-1
v_call: TRBV7-8
d_call: NA
clone_size: many

cdr3_aa: CASSLLDEGEAFF
cdr3_nt: TGCGCCAGCAGCTTGTTGGATGAAGGTGAAGCTTTCTTT
j_call: TRBJ1-1
v_call: TRBV5-1
d_call: NA
clone_size: many

cdr3_aa: CSAGETSGGQETQYF
cdr3_nt: TGCAGTGCTGGCGAAACTAGCGGGGGTCAAGAGACCCAGTACTTC
j_call: TRBJ2-5
v_call: TRBV20-1
d_call: TRBD2
clone_size: many

cdr3_aa: CSAHRFGTQYF
cdr3_nt: TGCAGTGCCCACCGGTTTGGGACCCAGTACTTC
j_call: TRBJ2-5
v_call: TRBV20-1
d_call: NA
clone_size: many

cdr3_aa: CASSIQVTKGDTQYF
cdr3_nt: TGTGCCAGTAGTATTCAGGTGACAAAGGGAGATACGCAGTATTTT
j_call: TRBJ2-3
v_call: TRBV19
d_call: NA
clone_size: many

cdr3_aa: CASSVQGGVYNEQFF
cdr3_nt: TGTGCCAGCAGCGTACAGGGGGGAGTCTACAATGAGCAGTTCTTC
j_call: TRBJ2-1
v_call: TRBV9
d_call: NA
clone_size: once

cdr3_aa: CSATGRGLGTEAFF
cdr3_nt: TGCAGTGCTACCGGCAGGGGTTTGGGGACTGAAGCTTTCTTT
j_call: TRBJ1-1
v_call: TRBV20-1
d_call: NA
clone_size: NA

cdr3_aa: CSAKGRPNTGELFF
cdr3_nt: TGCAGTGCTAAGGGACGGCCGAACACCGGGGAGCTGTTTTTT
j_call: TRBJ2-2
v_call: TRBV20-1
d_call: NA
clone_size: many

cdr3_aa: CASSRGQGEDTEAFF
cdr3_nt: TGTGCCAGCAGCAGGGGACAGGGTGAGGACACTGAAGCTTTCTTT
j_call: TRBJ1-1
v_call: TRBV7-9
d_call: TRBD1
clone_size: many

cdr3_aa: CASSVATAGPYEQYF
cdr3_nt: TGTGCCAGCAGCGTAGCAACGGCGGGCCCCTACGAGCAGTACTTC
j_call: TRBJ2-7
v_call: TRBV9
d_call: NA
clone_size: many

cdr3_aa: CASSTRTGSTDTQYF
cdr3_nt: TGTGCCAGCAGCACCAGGACAGGGTCGACAGATACGCAGTATTTT
j_call: TRBJ2-3
v_call: TRBV11-2
d_call: TRBD1
clone_size: many

cdr3_aa: CSVEDPRGPGANVLTF
cdr3_nt: TGCAGCGTTGAGGACCCAAGGGGGCCAGGGGCCAACGTCCTGACTTTC
j_call: TRBJ2-6
v_call: TRBV29-1
d_call: TRBD1
clone_size: NA

cdr3_aa: CASSQESPGYQYSNQPQHF
cdr3_nt: TGTGCCAGCAGCCAAGAAAGCCCCGGATACCAGTATAGCAATCAGCCCCAGCATTTT
j_call: TRBJ1-5
v_call: TRBV4-2
d_call: NA
clone_size: NA

cdr3_aa: CASSLRPSGGQETQYF
cdr3_nt: TGCGCCAGCAGCTTGAGGCCTAGCGGGGGCCAAGAGACCCAGTACTTC
j_call: TRBJ2-5
v_call: TRBV5-1
d_call: TRBD2
clone_size: many

cdr3_aa: CASSYGTGNYEQYF
cdr3_nt: TGTGCCAGCAGTTACGGGACGGGAAATTACGAGCAGTACTTC
j_call: TRBJ2-7
v_call: TRBV12-3/TRBV12-4
d_call: NA
clone_size: many

cdr3_aa: CASSLVPSGTGRETQYF
cdr3_nt: TGTGCCAGCAGCTTAGTTCCTTCCGGGACAGGGAGGGAGACCCAGTACTTC
j_call: TRBJ2-5
v_call: TRBV11-2
d_call: TRBD1
clone_size: many

cdr3_aa: CAISPGQGVNEQFF
cdr3_nt: TGTGCCATCAGCCCTGGACAGGGGGTAAATGAGCAGTTCTTC
j_call: TRBJ2-1
v_call: TRBV10-3
d_call: TRBD1
clone_size: many

cdr3_aa: CASSLEGTLGFF
cdr3_nt: TGCGCCAGCAGCTTGGAAGGTACTCTCGGGTTCTTC
j_call: TRBJ2-1
v_call: TRBV5-1
d_call: NA
clone_size: many

cdr3_aa: CASSSWTGGSKNIQYF
cdr3_nt: TGTGCCAGCAGTTCTTGGACAGGGGGGTCCAAAAACATTCAGTACTTC
j_call: TRBJ2-4
v_call: TRBV28
d_call: TRBD1
clone_size: few

cdr3_aa: CASSPTSGSTYEQYF
cdr3_nt: TGCGCCAGCAGCCCAACTAGCGGATCTACCTACGAGCAGTACTTC
j_call: TRBJ2-7
v_call: TRBV5-1
d_call: TRBD2
clone_size: many

cdr3_aa: CASSWTGPGEQYF
cdr3_nt: TGTGCCAGCAGTTGGACAGGGCCGGGTGAGCAGTACTTC
j_call: TRBJ2-7
v_call: TRBV6-5
d_call: TRBD1
clone_size: few

cdr3_aa: CSASSGDETQYF
cdr3_nt: TGCAGTGCTAGTAGCGGGGATGAGACCCAGTACTTC
j_call: TRBJ2-5
v_call: TRBV20-1
d_call: TRBD2
clone_size: many

cdr3_aa: CSARDFERESTGEQYF
cdr3_nt: TGCAGTGCTAGAGATTTCGAGCGGGAGTCGACTGGGGAGCAGTACTTC
j_call: TRBJ2-7
v_call: TRBV20-1
d_call: TRBD2
clone_size: NA

cdr3_aa: CASSLVGTTYNEQFF
cdr3_nt: TGCGCCAGCAGCTTGGTGGGGACTACCTACAATGAGCAGTTCTTC
j_call: TRBJ2-1
v_call: TRBV5-1
d_call: TRBD2
clone_size: many

cdr3_aa: CASSLNKLSEQFF
cdr3_nt: TGTGCCAGCAGTTTAAATAAGCTGTCTGAGCAGTTCTTC
j_call: TRBJ2-1
v_call: TRBV28
d_call: NA
clone_size: many

cdr3_aa: CASSLKPGGNQPQHF
cdr3_nt: TGTGCCAGCAGTTTAAAGCCAGGGGGCAATCAGCCCCAGCATTTT
j_call: TRBJ1-5
v_call: TRBV12-3/TRBV12-4
d_call: NA
clone_size: many

cdr3_aa: CASSSPGQGRAGELFF
cdr3_nt: TGCGCCAGCAGCTCTCCGGGACAGGGAAGGGCCGGGGAGCTGTTTTTT
j_call: TRBJ2-2
v_call: TRBV5-1
d_call: TRBD1
clone_size: many

cdr3_aa: CASSLGTGSNYGYTF
cdr3_nt: TGTGCCAGCAGCCTAGGGACAGGTAGTAACTATGGCTACACCTTC
j_call: TRBJ1-2
v_call: TRBV7-2
d_call: TRBD1
clone_size: many

cdr3_aa: CASSDIRNTGELFF
cdr3_nt: TGTGCCAGTAGTGACATTCGGAACACCGGGGAGCTGTTTTTT
j_call: TRBJ2-2
v_call: TRBV19
d_call: NA
clone_size: many

cdr3_aa: CASSTTVNTEAFF
cdr3_nt: TGTGCCAGCAGTACGACAGTGAACACTGAAGCTTTCTTT
j_call: TRBJ1-1
v_call: TRBV6-1
d_call: NA
clone_size: many

cdr3_aa: CASSLAVAQNTGELFF
cdr3_nt: TGCGCCAGCAGCTTGGCCGTAGCACAGAACACCGGGGAGCTGTTTTTT
j_call: TRBJ2-2
v_call: TRBV5-1
d_call: NA
clone_size: many